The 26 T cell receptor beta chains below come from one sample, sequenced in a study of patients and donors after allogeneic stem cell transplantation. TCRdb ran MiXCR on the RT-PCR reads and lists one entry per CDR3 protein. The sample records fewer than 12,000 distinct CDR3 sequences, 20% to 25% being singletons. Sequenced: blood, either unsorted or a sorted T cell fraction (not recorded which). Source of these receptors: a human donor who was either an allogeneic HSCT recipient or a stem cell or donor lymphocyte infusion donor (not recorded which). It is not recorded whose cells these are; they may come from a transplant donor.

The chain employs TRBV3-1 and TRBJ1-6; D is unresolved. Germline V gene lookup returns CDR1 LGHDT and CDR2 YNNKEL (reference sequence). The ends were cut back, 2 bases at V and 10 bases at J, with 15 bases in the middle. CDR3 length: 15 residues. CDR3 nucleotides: TGTGCCAGCAGCCAATGGAGGGCGGGAATGTCACCCCTCCACTTT. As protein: CASSQWRAGMSPLHF.

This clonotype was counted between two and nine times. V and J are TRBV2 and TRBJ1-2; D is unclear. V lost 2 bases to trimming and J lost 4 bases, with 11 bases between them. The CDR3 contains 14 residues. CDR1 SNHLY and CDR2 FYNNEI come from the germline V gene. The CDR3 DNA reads TGTGCCAGCAGTGAACGGGAGACCGCCTATGGCTACACCTTC. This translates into CASSERETAYGYTF.

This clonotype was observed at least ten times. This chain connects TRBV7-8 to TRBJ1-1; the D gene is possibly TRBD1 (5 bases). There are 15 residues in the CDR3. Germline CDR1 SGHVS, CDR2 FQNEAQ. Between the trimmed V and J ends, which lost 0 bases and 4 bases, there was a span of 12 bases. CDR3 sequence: CASSLAGGLGTEAFF. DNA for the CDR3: TGTGCCAGCAGCTTAGCCGGGGGGTTGGGCACTGAAGCTTTCTTT.

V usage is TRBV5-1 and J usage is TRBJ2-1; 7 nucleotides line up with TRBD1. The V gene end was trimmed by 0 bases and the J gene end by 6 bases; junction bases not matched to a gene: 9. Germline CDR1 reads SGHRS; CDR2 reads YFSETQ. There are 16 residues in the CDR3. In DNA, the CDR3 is TGCGCCAGCAGCTTGGGCACGATGACAGGGAGCAATGAGCAGTTCTTC. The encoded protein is CASSLGTMTGSNEQFF.

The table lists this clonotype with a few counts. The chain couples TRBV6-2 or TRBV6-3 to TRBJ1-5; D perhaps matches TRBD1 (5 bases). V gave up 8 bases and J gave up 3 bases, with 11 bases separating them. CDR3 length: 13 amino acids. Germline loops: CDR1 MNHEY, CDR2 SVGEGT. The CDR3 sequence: CASFPGFNQPQHF. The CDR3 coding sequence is TGTGCCAGCTTCCCAGGGTTCAATCAGCCCCAGCATTTT.

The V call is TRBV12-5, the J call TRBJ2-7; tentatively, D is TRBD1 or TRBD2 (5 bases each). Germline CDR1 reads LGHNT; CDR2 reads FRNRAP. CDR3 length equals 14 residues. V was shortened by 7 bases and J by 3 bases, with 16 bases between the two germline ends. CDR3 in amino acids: CASATGTGFYEQYF. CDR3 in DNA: TGTGCTAGTGCTACCGGGACGGGATTCTACGAGCAGTACTTC.

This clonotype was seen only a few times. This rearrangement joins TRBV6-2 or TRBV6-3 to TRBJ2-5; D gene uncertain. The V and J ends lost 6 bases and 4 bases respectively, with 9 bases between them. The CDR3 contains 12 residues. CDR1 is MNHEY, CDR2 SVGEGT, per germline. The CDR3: CASSLSGETQYF. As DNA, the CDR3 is TGTGCCAGCAGCTTGTCAGGAGAGACCCAGTACTTC.

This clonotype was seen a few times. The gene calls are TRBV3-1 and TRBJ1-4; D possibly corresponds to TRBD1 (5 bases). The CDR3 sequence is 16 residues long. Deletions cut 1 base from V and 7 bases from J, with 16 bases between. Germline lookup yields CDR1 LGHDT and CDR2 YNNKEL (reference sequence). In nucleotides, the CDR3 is TGTGCCAGCAGCCAAGCCCCAGGTGGGGGTACTGAAAAACTGTTTTTT. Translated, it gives CASSQAPGGGTEKLFF. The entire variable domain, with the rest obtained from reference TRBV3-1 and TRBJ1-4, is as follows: DTAVSQTPKYLVTQMGNDKSIKCEQNLGHDTMYWYKQDSKKFLKIMFSYNNKELIINETVPNRFSPKSPDKAHLNLHINSLELGDSAVYFCASSQAPGGGTEKLFFGSGTQLSVL.

The CDR3 DNA reads as TGTGCCAGCAGCCAAGATAGGAATAGCGGGGCGTATACAGATACGCAGTATTTT. Translating gives CASSQDRNSGAYTDTQYF. V and J are TRBV4-2 and TRBJ2-3; TRBD2 matches at 8 bases. After removal of 0 bases from V and 3 bases from J, the junction contained 11 bases not matched to a gene. The germline CDR1 and CDR2 sequences are LGHNA and YNFKEQ. The CDR3 has 18 amino acids.

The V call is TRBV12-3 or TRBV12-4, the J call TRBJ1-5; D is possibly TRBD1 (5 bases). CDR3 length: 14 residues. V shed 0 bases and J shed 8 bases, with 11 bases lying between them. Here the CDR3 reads CASSLAVRGEPQHF. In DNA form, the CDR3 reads TGTGCCAGCAGTTTAGCGGTTAGGGGCGAGCCCCAGCATTTT.

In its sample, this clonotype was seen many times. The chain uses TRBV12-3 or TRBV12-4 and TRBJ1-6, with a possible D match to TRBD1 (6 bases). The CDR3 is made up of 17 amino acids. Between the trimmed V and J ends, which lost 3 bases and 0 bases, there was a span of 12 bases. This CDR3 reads CASSLGRGSSYNSPLHF. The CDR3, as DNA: TGTGCCAGCAGTTTGGGCAGGGGCAGCTCCTATAATTCACCCCTCCACTTT.

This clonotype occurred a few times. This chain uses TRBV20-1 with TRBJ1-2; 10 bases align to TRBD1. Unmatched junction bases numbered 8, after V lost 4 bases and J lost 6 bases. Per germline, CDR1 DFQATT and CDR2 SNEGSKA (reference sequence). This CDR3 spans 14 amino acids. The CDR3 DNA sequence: TGCAGTGCTACGTCTCCCGGGACAGGGGATGGCTACACCTTC. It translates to CSATSPGTGDGYTF.

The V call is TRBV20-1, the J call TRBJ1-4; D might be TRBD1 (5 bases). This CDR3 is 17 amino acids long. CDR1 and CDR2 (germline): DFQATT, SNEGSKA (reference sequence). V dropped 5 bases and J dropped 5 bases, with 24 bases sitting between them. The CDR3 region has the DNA TGCAGTGCTGGCCGCCTTGTCGCCGGGACGCCGAATGAAAAACTGTTTTTT. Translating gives CSAGRLVAGTPNEKLFF.

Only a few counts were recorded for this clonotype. CDR3 nucleotide sequence: TGTGCCAGCAGTTTATATAAGGGGCAGCCCCAGCATTTT. Translated, it gives CASSLYKGQPQHF. The chain is built from TRBV27 and TRBJ1-5, with D perhaps TRBD1 (5 bases). Between the trimmed V and J ends, which lost 1 base and 7 bases, there was a span of 8 bases. Germline V CDR1 and CDR2: MNHEY, SMNVEV (reference sequence). CDR3 length equals 13 residues.

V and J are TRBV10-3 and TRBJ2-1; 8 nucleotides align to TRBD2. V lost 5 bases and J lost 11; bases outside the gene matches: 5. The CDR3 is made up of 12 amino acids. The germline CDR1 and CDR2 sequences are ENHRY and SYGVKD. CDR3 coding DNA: TGTGCCATCAGTCGAGCGGGGGTACAGCAGTTCTTC. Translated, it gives CAISRAGVQQFF.

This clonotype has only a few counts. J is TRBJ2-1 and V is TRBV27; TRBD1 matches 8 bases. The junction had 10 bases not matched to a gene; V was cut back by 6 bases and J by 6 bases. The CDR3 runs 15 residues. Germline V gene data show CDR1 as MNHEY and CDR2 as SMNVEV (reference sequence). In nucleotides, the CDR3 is TGTGCCAGCAGCAGGACAGGGACCCGCACCAATGAGCAGTTCTTC. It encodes CASSRTGTRTNEQFF.

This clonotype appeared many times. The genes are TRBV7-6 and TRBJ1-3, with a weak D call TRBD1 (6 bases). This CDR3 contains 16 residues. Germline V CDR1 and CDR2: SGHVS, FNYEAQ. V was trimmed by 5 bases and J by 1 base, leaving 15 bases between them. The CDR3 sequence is CASSHPTGNSGNTIYF. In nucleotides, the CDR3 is TGTGCCAGCAGCCACCCAACAGGGAATTCTGGAAACACCATATATTTT.

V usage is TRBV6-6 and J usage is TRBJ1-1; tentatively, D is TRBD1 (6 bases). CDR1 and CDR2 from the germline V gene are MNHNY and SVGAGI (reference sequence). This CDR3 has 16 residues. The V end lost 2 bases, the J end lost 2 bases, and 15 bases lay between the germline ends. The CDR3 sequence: CASSYVGGRANTEAFF. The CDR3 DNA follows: TGTGCCAGCAGTTACGTAGGGGGGCGAGCAAACACTGAAGCTTTCTTT.

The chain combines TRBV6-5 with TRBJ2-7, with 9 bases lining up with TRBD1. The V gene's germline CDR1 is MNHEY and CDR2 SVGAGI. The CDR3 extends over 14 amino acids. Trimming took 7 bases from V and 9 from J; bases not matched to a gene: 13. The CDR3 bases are TGTGCCAGCACCGCCTTGGGACAGGGAACTGCGCAGTACTTC. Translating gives CASTALGQGTAQYF.

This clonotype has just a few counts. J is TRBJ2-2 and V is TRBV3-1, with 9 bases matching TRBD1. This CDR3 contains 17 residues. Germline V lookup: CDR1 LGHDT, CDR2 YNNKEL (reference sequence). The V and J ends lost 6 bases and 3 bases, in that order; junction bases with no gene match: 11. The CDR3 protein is CASRRPGTGTDTGELFF. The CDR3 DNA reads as TGTGCCAGCAGACGTCCCGGGACAGGGACGGACACCGGGGAGCTGTTTTTT.

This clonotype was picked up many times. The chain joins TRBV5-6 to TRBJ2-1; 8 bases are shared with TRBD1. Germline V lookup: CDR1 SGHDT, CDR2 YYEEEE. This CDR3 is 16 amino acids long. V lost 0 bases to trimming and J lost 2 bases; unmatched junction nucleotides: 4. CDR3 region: CASSLDQGATYNEQFF. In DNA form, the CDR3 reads TGTGCCAGCAGCTTGGATCAGGGGGCGACCTACAATGAGCAGTTCTTC.

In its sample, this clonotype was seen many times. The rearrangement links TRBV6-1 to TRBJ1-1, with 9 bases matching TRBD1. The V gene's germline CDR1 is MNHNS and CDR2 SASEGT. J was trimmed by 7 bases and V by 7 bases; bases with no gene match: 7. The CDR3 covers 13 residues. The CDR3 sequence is CASNGQGRVEAFF. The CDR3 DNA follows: TGTGCCAGCAACGGACAGGGGAGGGTTGAAGCTTTCTTT.

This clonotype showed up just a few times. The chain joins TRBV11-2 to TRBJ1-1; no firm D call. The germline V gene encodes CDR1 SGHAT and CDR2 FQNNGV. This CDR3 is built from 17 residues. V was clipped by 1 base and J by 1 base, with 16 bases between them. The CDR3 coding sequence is TGTGCCAGCAGCTTAGTCAAGGTTGGGGTCGGGAACACTGAAGCTTTCTTT. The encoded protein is CASSLVKVGVGNTEAFF.

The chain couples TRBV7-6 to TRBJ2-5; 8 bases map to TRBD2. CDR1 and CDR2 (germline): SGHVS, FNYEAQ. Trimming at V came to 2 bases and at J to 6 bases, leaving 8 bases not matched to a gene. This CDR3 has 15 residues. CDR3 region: CASSLLDGGGQTQYF. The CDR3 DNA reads TGTGCCAGCAGCTTATTGGACGGCGGGGGGCAGACCCAGTACTTC.

The CDR3 DNA reads as TGTGCCAGCAGGAAGGACGGGTCTCTCTATGGCTACACCTTC. Its translation: CASRKDGSLYGYTF. This chain joins TRBV2 and TRBJ1-2; D is unclear. The CDR3 has 14 amino acids. V was clipped by 6 bases and J by 4 bases, with 15 bases between them. The germline V gene encodes CDR1 SNHLY and CDR2 FYNNEI.

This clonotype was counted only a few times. The DNA for the CDR3 is TGTGCCAGCAGCGCAATCGGGACTGAAGCTTTCTTT. It is translated as CASSAIGTEAFF. The J gene is TRBJ1-1, the V gene TRBV7-8, with D hard to call. The CDR3 is made up of 12 amino acids. V lost 5 bases and J lost 5, with 9 bases in between. Germline V gene lookup returns CDR1 SGHVS and CDR2 FQNEAQ.